This T cell receptor beta chain was observed in a study of cytomegalovirus exposure and HLA in healthy donors. Study-level background: The approximately 120 validation repertoires used the same platform as the 650 to 850 first-cohort repertoires, a later analysis reported. Whole-study results and caveats: Reports credit the classifier with highly specific, highly sensitive diagnosis of cytomegalovirus status. Most TCR sequences were uncommon, yet certain public TCRs appeared in many donors.

Repertoires were generated with immunoSEQ multiplex PCR, while TCRdb's copy carries only in-frame clones and drops some. The table lists 100,000 to 150,000 clones, more than 70% of them singletons. Unmatched junction bases numbered 11, after V lost 4 bases and J lost 7 bases. This CDR3 region has 16 residues. Germline CDR1 reads MNHNS; CDR2 reads SASEGT. A single count supports this clone. Its specificity is not known. This TCR was recovered from a man younger than 45 in good health and CMV-seronegative. Sequenced: PBMCs. The chain is built from TRBV6-1 and TRBJ2-1; 9 bases fit TRBD1. The CDR3 sequence is CASSVAPGQGRNEQFF. The CDR3 coding sequence is TGTGCCAGCAGTGTCGCCCCGGGACAGGGTAGAAATGAGCAGTTCTTC.